This T cell receptor beta chain was profiled in a study of T cell responses to AZD1222 COVID-19 vaccine. Study-wide findings and caveats: Spike-specific TCR breadth and depth went up after people got two AZD1222 doses.

Some clones are missing from TCRdb's copy, which holds only in-frame ones; the method was immunoSEQ multiplex PCR. The table has under 200,000 clones, approximately 91% seen once. Germline CDR1 and CDR2: MGHDK and SYGVNS. Trimming removed 3 bases from V and 0 bases from J, with 11 bases in between. The CDR3 has 15 residues. Note on this clone: Its antigen is currently unknown.

The source is an adult in good health. The sequencing used peripheral blood, collected on day 0 of AZD1222 vaccination. The J gene is TRBJ1-1, the V gene TRBV25-1; D is undetermined. The CDR3 DNA is TGTGCCAGCAGTGATGCCCGCGGGTTGAACACTGAAGCTTTCTTT. The encoded protein is CASSDARGLNTEAFF.